These T cell receptor beta chains were read from a single sample in a study of early T cells in non-severe SARS-CoV-2 infection. One entry per CDR3 protein, called by TCRdb with MiXCR from the 5' RACE reads. The profile shows 45,000 to 55,000 distinct CDR3 sequences, 13% of them singletons. Material for sequencing was whole blood. These receptor sequences come from an adult who was a healthcare worker with PCR-confirmed SARS-CoV-2 infection or an uninfected control (not recorded which). CDR3s include the opening cysteine and the closing phenylalanine or tryptophan. A D gene is named only where the DNA matches it firmly. A row's size may be missing; if present it is once, few, many or a size class.

>TRBV5-1|-|TRBJ1-4|many
TGCGCCAGCAGCTTGGGCAGCCAGATGATGAATGAAAAACTGTTTTTT
CASSLGSQMMNEKLFF
>TRBV11-2|-|TRBJ1-1|-
TGTGCCAGCAGCTCGGAGTACCAGAACACTGAAGCTTTCTTT
CASSSEYQNTEAFF
>TRBV6-6|-|TRBJ2-3|few
TGTGCCAGCAGTTACTATGGGGGCTGGCGGGGCACAGATACGCAGTATTTT
CASSYYGGWRGTDTQYF
>TRBV24-1|-|TRBJ2-5|-
TGTGCCACCAGTGATGGGCCCTTAAGTCGAGAGACCCAGTACTTC
CATSDGPLSRETQYF
>TRBV4-2|TRBD2|TRBJ2-3|-
TGTGCCAGCAGCCTGAGGGAGCGGGAGGGAGGCACAGATACGCAGTATTTT
CASSLREREGGTDTQYF
>TRBV11-2|-|TRBJ2-1|many
TGTGCCAGCAGCCCAGACCGTTACAATGAGCAGTTCTTC
CASSPDRYNEQFF
>TRBV20-1|-|TRBJ1-2|many
TGCAGTGCTAGAGATTTCAGAAGGGGATCTAACGACTATGGCTACACCTTC
CSARDFRRGSNDYGYTF
>TRBV4-1|-|TRBJ1-4|-
TGCGCCAGCAGCCGTCGACAGCAATTCACTAATGAAAAACTGTTTTTT
CASSRRQQFTNEKLFF
>TRBV7-9|-|TRBJ2-7|-
TGTGCCAGCAGCTTGGGCTCTGGGGGAACCTACGAGCAGTACTTC
CASSLGSGGTYEQYF
>TRBV7-3|TRBD2|TRBJ2-3|many
TGTGCCAGCAGCCCGCGGACTAGCGGGAGGAAGACAGATACGCAGTATTTT
CASSPRTSGRKTDTQYF
>TRBV6-1|TRBD1|TRBJ2-5|few
TGTGCCAGCACGAGGCAGGACAGGGTGACTGAGACCCAGTACTTC
CASTRQDRVTETQYF
>TRBV7-3|-|TRBJ1-1|many
TGTGCCAGTTCCGTAAATAAGCTGAACACTGAAGCTTTCTTT
CASSVNKLNTEAFF
>TRBV5-8|TRBD1|TRBJ1-2|-
TGTGCCAGCAGCTGGGACAGGGTAAAAGTCTATGGCTACACCTTC
CASSWDRVKVYGYTF
>TRBV5-5|TRBD2|TRBJ2-3|few
TGTGCCAGCAGCTTAGGAATAGCGGGAGGGCAAGATACGCAGTATTTT
CASSLGIAGGQDTQYF
>TRBV5-1|TRBD1|TRBJ2-1|many
TGCGCCAGCAGCTTGGGACAGGGGGCAGATGAGCAGTTCTTC
CASSLGQGADEQFF
>TRBV29-1|TRBD1|TRBJ1-4|many
TGCAGCGTTGACGTGACAGGGGGCTATGAAAAACTGTTTTTT
CSVDVTGGYEKLFF
>TRBV6-6|-|TRBJ2-7|-
TGTGCCAGCAGTTACTCGGGACGGAACTCCTACGAGCAGTACTTC
CASSYSGRNSYEQYF
>TRBV20-1|-|TRBJ2-7|few
TGCAGTGCTAGAGAATGGGGAACAGGGCCGTGGGGCGAGCAGTACTTC
CSAREWGTGPWGEQYF
>TRBV7-2|-|TRBJ1-5|many
TGTGCCAGCAGCTTATCCCCGCAGGGCAATCAGCCCCAGCATTTT
CASSLSPQGNQPQHF
>TRBV11-2|TRBD1|TRBJ2-3|many
TGTGCCAGCAGCCGCGATGCGACAGGGTTTGGCACAGATACGCAGTATTTT
CASSRDATGFGTDTQYF
>TRBV6-2/TRBV6-3|-|TRBJ2-6|few
TGTGCCAGCAGTTACGGCAGCTCTGGGGCCAACGTCCTGACTTTC
CASSYGSSGANVLTF
>TRBV3-1|-|TRBJ1-1|many
TGTGCCAGCAGCCGGACGGCGAGCACTGAAGCTTTCTTT
CASSRTASTEAFF
>TRBV24-1|-|TRBJ2-3|few
TGTGCCACCAGTGACTCCGGACCCACAGATACGCAGTATTTT
CATSDSGPTDTQYF
>TRBV19|-|TRBJ2-5|few
TGTGCCAGTAGTATAGTTTATCGCCAAGAGACCCAGTACTTC
CASSIVYRQETQYF
>TRBV28|-|TRBJ1-1|many
TGTGCCAGCAGAGTAGGGCCTATGAACACTGAAGCTTTCTTT
CASRVGPMNTEAFF
>TRBV9|-|TRBJ1-1|-
TGTGCCAGCAGCGTAGTCGAGAGGCCCCCCACTGAAGCTTTCTTT
CASSVVERPPTEAFF
>TRBV28|TRBD2|TRBJ2-1|-
TGTGCCAGCCTCGGTAGCGGGAAAGCGTTGGGGGCCTACAATGAGCAGTTCTTC
CASLGSGKALGAYNEQFF
>TRBV12-3/TRBV12-4|TRBD2|TRBJ2-3|few
TGTGCCAGTTGTCTGTTCGGCGGGGGGGGCCCAGATACGCAGTATTTT
CASCLFGGGGPDTQYF
>TRBV5-5|-|TRBJ1-2|many
TGTGCCAGCAGCTTGGGGGCTTATAACTATGGCTACACCTTC
CASSLGAYNYGYTF
>TRBV10-3|-|TRBJ2-4|few
TGTGCCATCAGTGATCCCCAAGTTGGGTGGGACATTCAGTACTTC
CAISDPQVGWDIQYF
>TRBV27|TRBD1|TRBJ2-7|-
TGTGCCAGCAGTTTTCCGGGACAGGTCGTTCTCTACGAGCAGTACTTC
CASSFPGQVVLYEQYF
>TRBV24-1|-|TRBJ1-6|many
TGTGCCACCAGTGATTCCCAGGTTAATTCACCCCTCCACTTT
CATSDSQVNSPLHF
>TRBV28|-|TRBJ2-2|-
TGTGCCAGCAGTCGTATTACAGGGACCCAGGTGTTTTTT
CASSRITGTQVFF